A single TCR beta chain is shown here with its context. Assay used: immunoSEQ multiplex PCR; TCRdb lists only in-frame clones, some missing. The sample has 80,000 or so clones, under 95% seen once. CDR1 is LGHDT, CDR2 YNNKEL, per germline (reference sequence). V was clipped by 0 bases and J by 3 bases, with 18 bases between them. This CDR3 region has 17 residues. This entry is derived from a study of brain T cells in children with intractable seizures. Specimen: peripheral blood, collected at surgery. The receptor was isolated from a girl aged 2 to 10 with Rasmussen encephalitis and intractable seizures. J is TRBJ2-7 and V is TRBV3-1 (or the pseudogene TRBV3-2), with no clear D. The CDR3, as DNA: TGTGCCAGCAGCCAAGAACGCCGGGCTGAGCAGGTCTACGAGCAGTACTTC. Residues: CASSQERRAEQVYEQYF.